This is a list of T cell receptor beta chains from one sample in a study of T cell responses to AZD1222 COVID-19 vaccine. The data were produced by immunoSEQ multiplex PCR, yet TCRdb's version contains in-frame clones alone and is incomplete. The table lists around 200,000 clones, roughly 88% of them singletons. Specimen: peripheral blood, collected on day 0 of AZD1222 vaccination. The receptors come from an adult in good health. CDR3s include the opening cysteine and the closing phenylalanine or tryptophan. The order of the fields is J gene, clone size, V gene, D gene, CDR3 DNA, CDR3 protein. The D gene is left open where the match is weak. For some rows the clone size is stated as once, few or many, or as a class when expanded; others skip it.

>TRBJ2-1|NA|TRBV3-1/TRBV3-2|TRBD1
TGTGCCAGCACCCCGGACAGGGGCTCCTACAATGAGCAGTTCTTC
CASTPDRGSYNEQFF
>TRBJ2-4|NA|TRBV1|NA
TGCACCAGCAGCGCTCTTCTGATTAGCGGAGGGGCAGCCAAAAACATTCAGTACTTC
CTSSALLISGGAAKNIQYF
>TRBJ2-3|once|TRBV5-1|TRBD2
TGCGCCACCACTACAGGAGCGGGAGGAGGAACAGATACGCAGTATTTT
CATTTGAGGGTDTQYF
>TRBJ2-1|NA|TRBV5-4|NA
TGTGCCAGCAGCTTGGAGGGGCCTAATGAGCAGTTCTTC
CASSLEGPNEQFF
>TRBJ2-7|NA|TRBV14|TRBD2
TGTGCCAGCAGCCCGGCTAGCGGGGGGCCGTCCTACGAGCAGTACTTC
CASSPASGGPSYEQYF
>TRBJ2-5|once|TRBV5-8|NA
TGTGCCAGCAGCTTGGCGTGGGGGCAAGAGACCCAGTACTTC
CASSLAWGQETQYF
>TRBJ2-1|NA|TRBV27|NA
TGTGCCAGCAGTTCGGCGGGATACAATGAGCAGTTCTTC
CASSSAGYNEQFF
>TRBJ2-2|NA|TRBV24-1|NA
TGTGCCACCAGTGATTCAGGTACAGGGTACACCGGGGAGCTGTTTTTT
CATSDSGTGYTGELFF
>TRBJ1-1|NA|TRBV12-3/TRBV12-4|NA
TGTGCCAGCAGTTTAACGGTGAACACTGAAGCTTTCTTT
CASSLTVNTEAFF
>TRBJ2-3|NA|TRBV19|TRBD2
TGTGCCAGTAGTCCGACGAGGCTAGCGGGGGGAGATACGCAGTATTTT
CASSPTRLAGGDTQYF
>TRBJ1-1|NA|TRBV2|NA
TGTGCCAGCAGTGAGTTTTCCGGGTACACTGAAGCTTTCTTT
CASSEFSGYTEAFF
>TRBJ2-7|NA|TRBV5-8|TRBD1
TGTGCCAGCAGCTTGCCACCAGGGGGCCCCTACGAGCAGTACTTC
CASSLPPGGPYEQYF
>TRBJ2-1|NA|TRBV5-4|TRBD2
TGTGCCAGCAGCTCTGGGACTAGTTACAATGAGCAGTTCTTC
CASSSGTSYNEQFF
>TRBJ2-7|NA|TRBV6-5|TRBD1
TGTGCCAGCAGTTACTCGACGGGACAGGGCCCCTACGAGCAGTACTTC
CASSYSTGQGPYEQYF
>TRBJ2-3|NA|TRBV3-1/TRBV3-2|TRBD2
TGTGCCAGCAGCCAAGTTATAGCGGGGGGCCGGGATACGCAGTATTTT
CASSQVIAGGRDTQYF
>TRBJ2-2|NA|TRBV6-4|TRBD2
TGTGCCAGCAGCCCCAGCGGGAGTAAAAAAACCGGGGAGCTGTTTTTT
CASSPSGSKKTGELFF
>TRBJ1-6|NA|TRBV27|NA
TGTGCCAGCAGTTTATCCCCAGGGAGGAATTCACCCCTCCACTTT
CASSLSPGRNSPLHF
>TRBJ2-2|NA|TRBV7-3|NA
TGTGCCAGCAGCTTAGGGATCACCGGGGAGCTGTTTTTT
CASSLGITGELFF
>TRBJ1-2|once|TRBV27|NA
TGTGCCAGCAGTTTGTCAAGGTTAGGGGTTTCTAACTATGGCTACACCTTC
CASSLSRLGVSNYGYTF
>TRBJ2-3|once|TRBV5-8|NA
TGTGCCAGCAGCTTCAGCAGGGCCACAGATACGCAGTATTTT
CASSFSRATDTQYF
>TRBJ2-7|NA|TRBV9|NA
TGTGCCAGTAGAAGTACCTCCTCTGGTGAGCAGTACTTC
CASRSTSSGEQYF
>TRBJ2-7|NA|TRBV28|NA
TGTGCCAGCAGGGTCGCGAGACGGGACTTAAAGGAGCAGTACTTC
CASRVARRDLKEQYF
>TRBJ1-6|NA|TRBV7-8|NA
TGTGCCAGCAGCTATCAGGCCCCTGGTTCACCCCTCCACTTT
CASSYQAPGSPLHF
>TRBJ2-7|NA|TRBV15|TRBD2
TGTGCCACCAGCAGGGGACTAGCGGGTATCGAGCAGTACTTC
CATSRGLAGIEQYF
>TRBJ2-7|NA|TRBV6-1|NA
TGTGCCAGCAGTGAAAAAAACAAGATATTAAATGTCGACGAGCAGTACTTC
CASSEKNKILNVDEQYF
>TRBJ2-7|NA|TRBV6-5|NA
TGTGCCAGCAGTTTGGACTACGAGCAGTACTTC
CASSLDYEQYF
>TRBJ1-2|NA|TRBV27|TRBD1
TGTGCCAGCACCACCGGACAGGGCCATGGCTACACCTTC
CASTTGQGHGYTF
>TRBJ1-6|NA|TRBV27|NA
TGTGCCAGCAGTCAGTTTACGGGGACCGGTTCACCCCTCCACTTT
CASSQFTGTGSPLHF
>TRBJ1-6|NA|TRBV7-2|NA
TGTGCCAGCAGCTTAAGGGGCAGCTCCAATTCACCCCTCCACTTT
CASSLRGSSNSPLHF
>TRBJ1-4|NA|TRBV23-1|NA
TGCGCCAGCAGTCACCCGGACGAGGGACTGTTTTTT
CASSHPDEGLFF
>TRBJ1-5|NA|TRBV5-8|TRBD1
TGTGCCAGCAGCTTGGGTGGGGCAGGGGGCCGCAATCAGCCCCAGCATTTT
CASSLGGAGGRNQPQHF
>TRBJ2-1|NA|TRBV11-3|TRBD2
TGTGCCAGCAGCCGGACTAGCGGTTACAATGAGCAGTTCTTC
CASSRTSGYNEQFF
>TRBJ2-3|NA|TRBV11-2|NA
TGTGCCAGCAGCCCCCCCGGGGCAGATACGCAGTATTTT
CASSPPGADTQYF
>TRBJ1-1|NA|TRBV11-2|NA
TGTGCCAGCAGCTTAGATAATCTCAGGAACACTGAAGCTTTCTTT
CASSLDNLRNTEAFF
>TRBJ2-1|NA|TRBV4-2|NA
TGTGCCAGCAGCCGAAATTTGATTGGGGAGCAGTTCTTC
CASSRNLIGEQFF
>TRBJ2-7|NA|TRBV11-3|TRBD2
TGTGCCAGCAGCCCCGGCTCTAGCGGTGTCTACGAGCAGTACTTC
CASSPGSSGVYEQYF
>TRBJ1-2|NA|TRBV4-1|TRBD1
TGCGCCAGCAGCCACCTGGACAGGGGCGATTATGGCTACACCTTC
CASSHLDRGDYGYTF
>TRBJ1-1|once|TRBV19|NA
TGTGCCAGTAGACGGACTCCTCAGGAGGGGAACACTGAAGCTTTCTTT
CASRRTPQEGNTEAFF
>TRBJ1-5|once|TRBV14|NA
TGTGCCAGCAGCCAAGGCAATCAGCCCCAGCATTTT
CASSQGNQPQHF
>TRBJ2-1|NA|TRBV6-4|NA
TGTGCCAGCAGTGAAGAGGCCTCACCCTCCTACAATGAGCAGTTCTTC
CASSEEASPSYNEQFF
>TRBJ1-2|NA|TRBV12-3/TRBV12-4|NA
TGTGCCAGCAGTCTGCGGACAGTCTATGGCTACACCTTC
CASSLRTVYGYTF
>TRBJ1-1|NA|TRBV7-8|NA
TGTGCCAGCAGCTTAGAAGCGTTGACCAACACTGAAGCTTTCTTT
CASSLEALTNTEAFF
>TRBJ2-7|NA|TRBV27|TRBD2
TGTGCCAGCAGTTTATCTCCTAGCGGGAGGGTTACCCACGAGCAGTACTTC
CASSLSPSGRVTHEQYF
>TRBJ2-5|NA|TRBV29-1|TRBD2
TGCAGCGTCCAAGAACGGCTAGCGGGGGAGACCCAGTACTTC
CSVQERLAGETQYF
>TRBJ2-7|NA|TRBV27|TRBD1
TGTGCCAGCAAGGGTACAGGGGGCGTCAGCGAGCAGTACTTC
CASKGTGGVSEQYF
>TRBJ1-1|NA|TRBV19|TRBD1
TGTGCCAGTAGTGACAGGGTTGGGTCTGAAGCTTTCTTT
CASSDRVGSEAFF
>TRBJ2-7|NA|TRBV7-2|TRBD2
TGTGCCAGCAGCTTAGTAGGGACTAGCGGGGGCTACGAGCAGTACTTC
CASSLVGTSGGYEQYF